The T cell receptor beta chain under discussion was sequenced for a study of post-analysis software for immune sequencing data. Study-wide points: The normalized Chao1 diversity of multiple sclerosis patients was significantly lower than that of controls. About 5 TRBV segments were more frequent in patients than controls; TRBV5-6, TRBV5-1 and TRBV20-1 belonged to this group.

Sequencing libraries made from TCR beta cDNA carried unique molecular identifiers. T cells numbering roughly 0.95 to 10 million gave rise to about 490,000 cDNA molecules. TCRdb recomputed calls from the PCR reads with MiXCR, one row per CDR3 protein. The repertoire consists of 820,000 or so distinct CDR3 sequences, with roughly 58% occurring once and the leading ten covering approximately 4.5%. Comments on this clonotype: Its specificity is unknown.

The CDR3 loop spans 14 amino acids. Trimming shortened V by 6 bases and J by 9 bases, and 21 bases separated the two germline ends. Germline-derived CDR1 and CDR2 are SQVTM and ANQGSEA. The chain has TRBV29-1 and TRBJ2-1; D might be TRBD2 (6 bases). The sequencing input was blood. This receptor was obtained from a girl aged 5-17 years with multiple sclerosis. In nucleotides, the CDR3 is TGCAGCGTCCCCTCCCAGGCCCGGGAGATTGAGCAGTTCTTC. It specifies CSVPSQAREIEQFF.